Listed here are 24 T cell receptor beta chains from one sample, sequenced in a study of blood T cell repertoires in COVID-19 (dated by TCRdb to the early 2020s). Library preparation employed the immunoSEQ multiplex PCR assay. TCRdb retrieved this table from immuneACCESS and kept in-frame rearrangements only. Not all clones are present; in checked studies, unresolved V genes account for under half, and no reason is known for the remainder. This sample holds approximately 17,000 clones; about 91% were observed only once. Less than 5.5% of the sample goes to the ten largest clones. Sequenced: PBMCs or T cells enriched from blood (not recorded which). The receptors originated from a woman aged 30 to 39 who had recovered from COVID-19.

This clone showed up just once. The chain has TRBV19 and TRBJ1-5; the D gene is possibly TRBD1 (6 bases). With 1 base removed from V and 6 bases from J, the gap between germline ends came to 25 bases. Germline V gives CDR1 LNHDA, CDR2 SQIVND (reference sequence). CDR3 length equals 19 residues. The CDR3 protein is CASSIGWILQGLVTQPQHF. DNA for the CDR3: TGTGCCAGTAGTATAGGTTGGATATTACAGGGTTTGGTCACTCAGCCCCAGCATTTT.

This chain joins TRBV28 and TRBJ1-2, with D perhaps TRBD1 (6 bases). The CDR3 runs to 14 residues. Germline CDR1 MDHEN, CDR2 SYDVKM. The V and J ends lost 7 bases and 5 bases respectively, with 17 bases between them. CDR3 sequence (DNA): TGTGCCAGCACCGACCGCGGGGGCGGGTATGGCTACACCTTC. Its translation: CASTDRGGGYGYTF.

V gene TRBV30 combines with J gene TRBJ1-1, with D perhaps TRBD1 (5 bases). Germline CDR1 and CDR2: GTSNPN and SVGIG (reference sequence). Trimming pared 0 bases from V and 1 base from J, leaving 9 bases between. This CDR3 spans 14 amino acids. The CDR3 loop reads CAWSVGAGNTEAFF. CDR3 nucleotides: TGTGCCTGGAGTGTAGGGGCAGGGAACACTGAAGCTTTCTTT.

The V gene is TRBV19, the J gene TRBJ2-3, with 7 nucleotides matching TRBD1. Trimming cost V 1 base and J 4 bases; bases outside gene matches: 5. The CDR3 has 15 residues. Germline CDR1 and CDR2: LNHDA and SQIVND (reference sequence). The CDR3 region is CASSIGQGRADTQYF. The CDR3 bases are TGTGCCAGTAGTATAGGACAGGGTAGGGCAGATACGCAGTATTTT.

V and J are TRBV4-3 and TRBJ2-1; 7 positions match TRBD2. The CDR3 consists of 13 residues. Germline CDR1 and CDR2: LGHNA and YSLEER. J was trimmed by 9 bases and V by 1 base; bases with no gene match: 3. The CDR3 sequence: CASSQVGGGEQFF. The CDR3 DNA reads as TGCGCCAGCAGCCAAGTGGGGGGGGGTGAGCAGTTCTTC.

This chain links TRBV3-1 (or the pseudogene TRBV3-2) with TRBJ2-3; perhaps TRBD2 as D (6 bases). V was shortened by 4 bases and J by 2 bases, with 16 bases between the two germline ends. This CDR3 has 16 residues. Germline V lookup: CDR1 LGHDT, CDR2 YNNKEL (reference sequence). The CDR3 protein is CASSLRGGASTDTQYF. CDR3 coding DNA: TGTGCCAGCAGCCTCCGGGGAGGAGCGTCCACAGATACGCAGTATTTT.

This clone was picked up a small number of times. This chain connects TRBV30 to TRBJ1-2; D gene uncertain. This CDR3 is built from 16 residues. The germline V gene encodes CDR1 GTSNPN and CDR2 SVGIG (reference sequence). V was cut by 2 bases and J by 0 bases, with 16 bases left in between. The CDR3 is CAWSPPWRYANYGYTF. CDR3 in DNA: TGTGCCTGGAGTCCACCGTGGAGGTATGCTAACTATGGCTACACCTTC.

CDR3 coding DNA: TGTGCCAGCTCACCAGGGGCAGAGACCCAGTACTTC. Protein sequence: CASSPGAETQYF. V and J are TRBV18 and TRBJ2-5; D possibly corresponds to TRBD1 (5 bases). The V end was cut by 2 bases, the J end by 4 bases, with 5 bases between. The CDR3 contains 12 residues. Per the germline V gene, CDR1 is KGHSH and CDR2 is LQKENI.

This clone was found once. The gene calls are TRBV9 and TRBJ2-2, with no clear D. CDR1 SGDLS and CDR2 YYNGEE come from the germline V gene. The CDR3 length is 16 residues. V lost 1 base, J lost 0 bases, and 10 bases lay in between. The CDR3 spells CASSVQLSANTGELFF. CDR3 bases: TGTGCCAGCAGCGTACAGCTAAGCGCGAACACCGGGGAGCTGTTTTTT.

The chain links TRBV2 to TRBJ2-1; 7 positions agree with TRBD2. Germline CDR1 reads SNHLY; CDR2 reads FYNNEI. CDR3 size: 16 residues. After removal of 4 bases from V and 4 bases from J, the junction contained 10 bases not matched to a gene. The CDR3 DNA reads TGTGCCAGCAGTGGCGGTAGGACTAGTATTTACAATGAGCAGTTCTTC. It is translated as CASSGGRTSIYNEQFF.

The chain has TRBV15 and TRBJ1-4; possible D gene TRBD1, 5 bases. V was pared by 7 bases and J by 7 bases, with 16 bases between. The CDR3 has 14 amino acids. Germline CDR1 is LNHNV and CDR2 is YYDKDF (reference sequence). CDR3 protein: CATTSGGFGEKLFF. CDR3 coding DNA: TGTGCCACCACCTCCGGGGGATTCGGTGAAAAACTGTTTTTT.

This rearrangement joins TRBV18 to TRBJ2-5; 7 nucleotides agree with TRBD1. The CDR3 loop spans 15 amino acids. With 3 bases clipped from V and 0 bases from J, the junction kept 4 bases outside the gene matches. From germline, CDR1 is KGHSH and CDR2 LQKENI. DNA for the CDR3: TGTGCCAGCTCACCGACGGGGACAGACCAAGAGACCCAGTACTTC. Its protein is CASSPTGTDQETQYF.

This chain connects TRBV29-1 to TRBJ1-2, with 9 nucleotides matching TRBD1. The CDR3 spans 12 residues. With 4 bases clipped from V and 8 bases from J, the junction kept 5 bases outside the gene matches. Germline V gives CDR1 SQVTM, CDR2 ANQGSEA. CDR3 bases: TGCAGCGTTGTCCGGGACAGGGAAGGCTACACCTTC. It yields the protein CSVVRDREGYTF.

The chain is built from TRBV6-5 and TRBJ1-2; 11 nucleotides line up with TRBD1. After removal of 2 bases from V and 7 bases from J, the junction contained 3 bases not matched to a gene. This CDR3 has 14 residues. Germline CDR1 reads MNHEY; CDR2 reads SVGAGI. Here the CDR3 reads CASSYGQGAFGYTF. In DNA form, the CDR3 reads TGTGCCAGCAGTTACGGACAGGGGGCTTTTGGCTACACCTTC.

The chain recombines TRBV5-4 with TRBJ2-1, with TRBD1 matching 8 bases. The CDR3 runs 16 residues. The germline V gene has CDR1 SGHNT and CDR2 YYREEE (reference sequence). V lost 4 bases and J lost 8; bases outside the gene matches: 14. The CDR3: CASSPGQARDADEQFF. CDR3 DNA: TGTGCCAGCAGCCCGGGACAGGCCCGGGACGCGGATGAGCAGTTCTTC. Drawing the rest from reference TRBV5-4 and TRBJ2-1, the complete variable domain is ETGVTQSPTHLIKTRGQQVTLRCSSQSGHNTVSWYQQALGQGPQFIFQYYREEENGRGNFPPRFSGLQFPNYSSELNVNALELDDSALYLCASSPGQARDADEQFFGPGTRLTVL.

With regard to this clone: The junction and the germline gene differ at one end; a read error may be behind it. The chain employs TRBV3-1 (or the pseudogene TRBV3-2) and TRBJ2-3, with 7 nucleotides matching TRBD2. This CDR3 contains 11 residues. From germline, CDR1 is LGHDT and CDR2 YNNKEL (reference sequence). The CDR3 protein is CASSQGGSGTF. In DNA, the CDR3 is TGTGCCAGCAGCCAAGGAGGAAGCGGGACCTTT.

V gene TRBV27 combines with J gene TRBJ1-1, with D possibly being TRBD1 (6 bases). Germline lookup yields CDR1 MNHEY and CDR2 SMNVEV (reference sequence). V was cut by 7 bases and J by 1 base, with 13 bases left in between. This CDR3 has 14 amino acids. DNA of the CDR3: TGTGCCAGCACCTTGGGGGGGGCGAACACTGAAGCTTTCTTT. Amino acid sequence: CASTLGGANTEAFF.

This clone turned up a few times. The DNA of the CDR3 is TGTGCCAGCAGTTGGGACAGCCCGAGCTCCTACAATGAGCAGTTCTTC. This gives the protein CASSWDSPSSYNEQFF. The chain links TRBV27 to TRBJ2-1; 7 bases are shared with TRBD1. The J segment lost 0 bases and the V segment lost 4 bases, leaving 6 bases of the junction unmatched. From germline, CDR1 is MNHEY and CDR2 SMNVEV (reference sequence). The CDR3 is made up of 16 amino acids.

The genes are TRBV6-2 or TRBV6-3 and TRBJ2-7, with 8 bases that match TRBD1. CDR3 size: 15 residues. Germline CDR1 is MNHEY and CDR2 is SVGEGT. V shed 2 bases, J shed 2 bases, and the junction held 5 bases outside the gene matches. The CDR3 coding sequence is TGTGCCAGCAGTTACCGTCGACAGGGGACCTACGAGCAGTACTTC. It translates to CASSYRRQGTYEQYF.

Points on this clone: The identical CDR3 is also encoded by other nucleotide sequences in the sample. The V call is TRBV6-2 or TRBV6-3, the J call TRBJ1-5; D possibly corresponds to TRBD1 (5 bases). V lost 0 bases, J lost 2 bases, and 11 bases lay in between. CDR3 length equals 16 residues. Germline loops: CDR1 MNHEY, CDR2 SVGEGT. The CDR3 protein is CASSYSSRGGNQPQHF. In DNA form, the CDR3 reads TGTGCCAGCAGTTACTCGAGTAGGGGCGGCAATCAGCCCCAGCATTTT.

CDR3 sequence (DNA): TGTGCCAGCAGTTACCAGGACAGGTGGGCTGAAGCTTTCTTT. Translating gives CASSYQDRWAEAFF. This rearrangement joins TRBV6-5 to TRBJ1-1, with TRBD1 matching 7 bases. The CDR3 loop spans 14 amino acids. Germline lookup yields CDR1 MNHEY and CDR2 SVGAGI. V shed 2 bases and J 6 bases; nucleotides not matched to a gene: 6.

CDR3 bases: TGTGCCAGCAGCCAATTGGTGATCAGCTCCTATAATTCACCCCTCCACTTT. Translated, it gives CASSQLVISSYNSPLHF. The chain recombines TRBV3-1 (or the pseudogene TRBV3-2) with TRBJ1-6, with D unresolved. This CDR3 is built from 17 residues. CDR1 is LGHDT and CDR2 is YNNKEL in the germline V gene (reference sequence). V was trimmed by 2 bases and J by 0 bases, leaving 11 bases between them.

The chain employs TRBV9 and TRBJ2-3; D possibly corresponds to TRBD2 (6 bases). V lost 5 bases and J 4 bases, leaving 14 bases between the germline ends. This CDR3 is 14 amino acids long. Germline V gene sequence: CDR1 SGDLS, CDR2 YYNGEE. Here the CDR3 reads CASSGLARADTQYF. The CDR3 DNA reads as TGTGCCAGCAGTGGGCTAGCGAGAGCAGATACGCAGTATTTT.

CDR3 residues: CASSPPPRGAKTDTQYF. In DNA form, the CDR3 reads TGTGCCAGCTCACCACCTCCAAGGGGCGCGAAGACAGATACGCAGTATTTT. The gene calls are TRBV18 and TRBJ2-3; TRBD1 is a possible D gene (5 bases). CDR1 KGHSH and CDR2 LQKENI come from the germline V gene. This CDR3 comprises 17 residues. Trimming removed 0 bases at V and 3 bases at J, with 16 bases between.